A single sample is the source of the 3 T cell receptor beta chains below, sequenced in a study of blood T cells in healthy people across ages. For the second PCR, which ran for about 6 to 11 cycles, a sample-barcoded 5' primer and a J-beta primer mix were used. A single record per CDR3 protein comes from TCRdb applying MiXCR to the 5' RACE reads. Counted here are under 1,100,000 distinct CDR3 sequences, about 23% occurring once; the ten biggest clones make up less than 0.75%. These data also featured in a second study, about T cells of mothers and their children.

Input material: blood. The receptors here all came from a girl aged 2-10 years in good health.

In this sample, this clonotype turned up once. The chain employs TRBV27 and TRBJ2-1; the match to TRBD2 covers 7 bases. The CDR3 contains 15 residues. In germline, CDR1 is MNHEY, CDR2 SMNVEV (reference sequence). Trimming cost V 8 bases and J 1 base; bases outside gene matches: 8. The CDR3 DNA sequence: TGTGCCAGCGCCCCGGGGACTACTTCCTACAATGAGCAGTTCTTC. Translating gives CASAPGTTSYNEQFF.

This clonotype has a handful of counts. For the CDR3, the DNA is TGTGCCAGCAGCTTAGCCCAGGGGCAGCAGCCCCAGCATTTT. It specifies CASSLAQGQQPQHF. The chain carries TRBV7-9 and TRBJ1-5, with a weak D call TRBD1 (6 bases). Germline V gene sequence: CDR1 SEHNR, CDR2 FQNEAQ (reference sequence). Between the trimmed V and J ends, which lost 0 bases and 7 bases, there was a span of 10 bases. The CDR3 contains 14 residues.

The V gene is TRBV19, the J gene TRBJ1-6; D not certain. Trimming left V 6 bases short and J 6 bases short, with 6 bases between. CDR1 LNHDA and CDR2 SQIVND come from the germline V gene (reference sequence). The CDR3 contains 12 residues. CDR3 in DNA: TGTGCCAGTAGGTACAGTAATTCACCCCTCCACTTT. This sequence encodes CASRYSNSPLHF.